Each of the 16 T cell receptor beta chains below was sequenced from the same sample in a study of T cell repertoires in cytomegalovirus infection. One entry per CDR3 protein results from TCRdb running MiXCR on the reads. The data contain 510,000 or so distinct CDR3 sequences, about 26% of them singletons. Sequencing was carried out using PBMCs. These receptors came from a human donor in good health (CMV status not recorded). Some clones in this sample may be carry-over from other donors' samples.

The chain employs TRBV12-3 or TRBV12-4 and TRBJ2-1; possible D gene TRBD2, 5 bases. The CDR3 has 13 amino acids. The V end lost 6 bases, the J end lost 7 bases, and 13 bases lay between the germline ends. CDR3 sequence (DNA): TGTGCCAGCAGCGGACTCCTGGGAAATGAGCAGTTCTTC. This sequence encodes CASSGLLGNEQFF.

The chain carries TRBV10-2 and TRBJ2-7, with 11 bases that match TRBD2. Losses at the gene ends were 0 bases for V and 0 bases for J; bases not matched to a gene: 7. This CDR3 is built from 18 residues. Germline V gene sequence: CDR1 WSHSY, CDR2 SAAADI. DNA of the CDR3: TGCGCCAGCAGTGAGTCCGACGCCGGGACTAGCGGCTCCTACGAGCAGTACGTC. Residues: CASSESDAGTSGSYEQYV.

This clonotype was recorded at least ten times. V and J are TRBV7-9 and TRBJ2-2, with D hard to call. V lost 8 bases and J 2 bases, leaving 3 bases between the germline ends. The germline V gene encodes CDR1 SEHNR and CDR2 FQNEAQ (reference sequence). The CDR3 contains 11 residues. The CDR3 DNA sequence: TGTGCCAGCCTCAACACCGGGGAGCTGTTTTTT. Its protein is CASLNTGELFF.

This chain links TRBV12-3 or TRBV12-4 with TRBJ2-5; the match to TRBD1 covers 9 bases. V was pared by 6 bases and J by 6 bases, with 11 bases of the junction left unmatched. CDR3 size: 15 residues. The CDR3 protein is CASREGQGSQQTQYF. The CDR3 DNA reads as TGTGCCAGCAGGGAGGGACAGGGCAGTCAACAGACCCAGTACTTC.

V usage is TRBV28 and J usage is TRBJ1-2, with D tentatively TRBD1 (5 bases). CDR3 length equals 12 residues. Trimming cost V 8 bases and J 14 bases, with 21 bases left between them. Germline V gives CDR1 MDHEN, CDR2 SYDVKM. The CDR3 sequence is CASVGWSGGRTF. In DNA form, the CDR3 reads TGTGCCAGCGTTGGGTGGTCCGGGGGGAGGACCTTC.

The chain combines TRBV11-2 with TRBJ2-7, with 8 nucleotides matching TRBD2. Germline CDR1 is SGHAT and CDR2 is FQNNGV. V shed 5 bases and J 1 base; nucleotides not matched to a gene: 13. The CDR3 totals 17 residues. For the CDR3, the DNA is TGTGCCAGCAGCCCGGGACTAGGTCTTCGTTGGTCCTACGAGCAGTACTTC. Its translation: CASSPGLGLRWSYEQYF.

The chain recombines TRBV20-1 with TRBJ1-5; D unresolved. The V and J ends lost 1 base and 3 bases respectively, with 4 bases between them. The germline V gene encodes CDR1 DFQATT and CDR2 SNEGSKA (reference sequence). The CDR3 is 12 residues long. The CDR3 sequence is CSARGNNQPQHF. As DNA, the CDR3 is TGCAGTGCTAGAGGAAACAATCAGCCCCAGCATTTT.

This clonotype was observed many times. This chain connects TRBV7-2 to TRBJ1-1; D is unresolved. Deletions cut 5 bases from V and 5 bases from J, with 18 bases between. CDR1 is SGHTA and CDR2 is FQGNSA in the germline V gene. The CDR3 totals 15 residues. The CDR3 DNA sequence: TGTGCCAGCAGCCCCCCAGGTGGAAGAGGGACTGAAGCTTTCTTT. This gives the protein CASSPPGGRGTEAFF.

The chain links TRBV27 to TRBJ1-3; 8 bases match TRBD1. With V trimmed by 5 bases and J by 3 bases, 3 bases remained unmatched. The CDR3 is 14 residues long. Germline-derived CDR1 and CDR2 are MNHEY and SMNVEV (reference sequence). DNA of the CDR3: TGTGCCAGCAGTCGGACAGGGTTTGGAAACACCATATATTTT. This gives the protein CASSRTGFGNTIYF.

This clonotype was detected many times. The V and J genes are TRBV12-3 or TRBV12-4 and TRBJ2-7, with no clear D. Deletions cut 5 bases from V and 0 bases from J, with 5 bases between. This CDR3 comprises 12 residues. CDR3 in amino acids: CASSGSSYEQYF. In nucleotides, the CDR3 is TGTGCCAGCAGTGGTAGCTCCTACGAGCAGTACTTC.

V is TRBV5-4 and J is TRBJ1-6; D is unresolved. Germline CDR1 reads SGHNT; CDR2 reads YYREEE (reference sequence). The CDR3 has 14 residues. Deletions cut 0 bases from V and 7 bases from J, with 8 bases between. The CDR3 protein is CASSLGRTNSPLHF. The CDR3 nucleotides read TGTGCCAGCAGCTTGGGACGGACGAATTCACCCCTCCACTTT.

The chain recombines TRBV5-5 with TRBJ2-1; D assignment may be TRBD1 or TRBD2 (5 bases each). Germline V lookup: CDR1 SGHKS, CDR2 YYEKEE (reference sequence). The V gene lost 4 bases and the J gene lost 5 bases, with 10 bases spanning the gap. There are 13 residues in the CDR3. The CDR3 DNA reads as TGTGCCAGCAGCATGGGACCGGACAATGAGCAGTTCTTC. Its protein product is CASSMGPDNEQFF.

The chain joins TRBV11-2 to TRBJ1-5; 7 nucleotides align to TRBD1. Germline assignment: CDR1 SGHAT and CDR2 FQNNGV. The CDR3 runs 15 residues. V was clipped by 5 bases and J by 4 bases; unmatched bases: 8. The CDR3 region is CASSPTGVLNQPQHF. CDR3 bases: TGTGCCAGCAGCCCTACAGGGGTTTTGAATCAGCCCCAGCATTTT.

This clonotype was seen ten or more times. The gene calls are TRBV6-2 or TRBV6-3 and TRBJ2-1; no definite D call. The ends were cut back, 6 bases at V and 0 bases at J, with 6 bases in the middle. The V gene's germline CDR1 is MNHEY and CDR2 SVGEGT. This CDR3 is 13 amino acids long. The chain's CDR3 is CASSFSSYNEQFF. The CDR3 DNA sequence: TGTGCCAGCAGCTTCAGCTCCTACAATGAGCAGTTCTTC.

This clonotype turned up a few times. This chain joins TRBV5-4 and TRBJ1-6; perhaps TRBD1 as D (5 bases). Germline CDR1 SGHNT, CDR2 YYREEE (reference sequence). The CDR3 is 14 residues long. Trimming cost V 4 bases and J 9 bases, with 14 bases left between them. This chain's CDR3 is CASSEPRRGSPLHF. In nucleotides, the CDR3 is TGTGCCAGCAGCGAGCCCCGGAGGGGTTCACCCCTCCACTTT.

V usage is TRBV7-8 and J usage is TRBJ2-1, with TRBD2 identical over 14 bases. The CDR3 is 15 residues long. With 5 bases clipped from V and 8 bases from J, the junction kept 5 bases outside the gene matches. Per germline, CDR1 SGHVS and CDR2 FQNEAQ. DNA of the CDR3: TGTGCCAGCAGCCAGGGACTAGCGGGAGTGCATGAGCAGTTCTTC. It specifies CASSQGLAGVHEQFF.